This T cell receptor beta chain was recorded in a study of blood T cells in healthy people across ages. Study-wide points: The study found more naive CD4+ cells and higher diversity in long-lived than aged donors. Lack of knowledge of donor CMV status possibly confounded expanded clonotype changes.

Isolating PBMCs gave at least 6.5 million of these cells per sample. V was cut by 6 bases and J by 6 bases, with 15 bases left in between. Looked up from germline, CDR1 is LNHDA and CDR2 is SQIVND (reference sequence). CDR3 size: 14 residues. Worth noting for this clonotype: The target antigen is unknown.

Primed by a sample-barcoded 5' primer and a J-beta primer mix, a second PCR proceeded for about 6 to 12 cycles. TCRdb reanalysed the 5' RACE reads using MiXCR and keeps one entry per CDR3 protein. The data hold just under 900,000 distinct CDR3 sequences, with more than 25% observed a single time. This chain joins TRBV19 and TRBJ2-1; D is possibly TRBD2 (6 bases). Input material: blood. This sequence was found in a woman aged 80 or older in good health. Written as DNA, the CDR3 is TGTGCCAGTAGCCACCTCGGAGGGGTCAATGAGCAGTTCTTC. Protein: CASSHLGGVNEQFF. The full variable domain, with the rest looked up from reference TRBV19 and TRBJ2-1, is DGGITQSPKYLFRKEGQNVTLSCEQNLNHDAMYWYRQDPGQGLRLIYYSQIVNDFQKGDIAEGYSVSREKKESFPLTVTSAQKNPTAFYLCASSHLGGVNEQFFGPGTRLTVL.